These 30 T cell receptor beta chains came from one sample sequenced in a study of tumor-infiltrating lymphocytes in primary liver carcinoma. The researchers produced TCR beta cDNA from about 510 ng total RNA with a constant-region primer. Slightly modified ARM-PCR, run as three nested multiplex PCR rounds, produced the TCR beta libraries. The first two PCR rounds used TRBV1-TRBV30 forward primers with a C-beta reverse primer, roughly 11 cycles each. TCRdb redid the calling of the multiplex PCR reads with MiXCR, one entry per CDR3 protein. The table has about 180,000 distinct CDR3 sequences, 50% to 75% seen once; the top ten hold 70% to 80%. Blood RNA was derived from unsorted whole blood, and germline DNA was extracted too. Sequenced material: peripheral blood. These receptors originate from a man between 40 and 49 years old with primary liver carcinoma and hepatitis B virus infection.

This clonotype was recorded a few times. This chain connects TRBV5-6 to TRBJ1-4, with D unclear. From germline, CDR1 is SGHDT and CDR2 YYEEEE. CDR3 length equals 15 residues. V was shortened by 0 bases and J by 4 bases, with 10 bases between the two germline ends. The CDR3, as DNA: TGTGCCAGCAGCTTGGGACGGAGAAGTAATGAAAAACTGTTTTTT. Amino acid sequence: CASSLGRRSNEKLFF.

The genes are TRBV11-2 and TRBJ1-1; the D is unclear. The CDR3 is made up of 11 amino acids. V was cut by 2 bases and J by 11 bases, with 9 bases left in between. The germline gives CDR1 SGHAT, CDR2 FQNNGV. DNA for the CDR3: TGTGCCAGCAGCTTAACCCCTCTGGCTTTCTTT. Its translation is CASSLTPLAFF.

On this clonotype: A much larger clone sits a single nucleotide away, making a read error possible. V is TRBV11-2 and J is TRBJ2-7; D not resolved. The germline V gene encodes CDR1 SGHAT and CDR2 FQNNGV. This CDR3 contains 15 residues. The germline V and J ends were trimmed by 5 bases and 4 bases, with 18 bases remaining between them. CDR3 in amino acids: CASSTALLTGYEQYF. The DNA for the CDR3 is TGTGCCAGCAGCACGGCACTGCTCACCGGGTACGAGCAGTACTTC.

In DNA, the CDR3 is TGTGCCAGCAGCCAAGACCAAAGGGTCGAGACCCAGTACTTC. Encoded protein: CASSQDQRVETQYF. This chain connects TRBV14 to TRBJ2-5; D not certain. This CDR3 region has 14 residues. Germline V gene data show CDR1 as SGHDN and CDR2 as FVKESK. V shed 0 bases and J shed 5 bases, with 10 bases lying between them.

The V and J genes are TRBV29-1 and TRBJ2-3; D remains unclear. The CDR3 loop spans 14 amino acids. V was trimmed by 0 bases and J by 1 base, leaving 8 bases between them. Germline V gives CDR1 SQVTM, CDR2 ANQGSEA. CDR3 DNA sequence: TGCAGCGTTGAAGAGGGGTCGGGCACAGATACGCAGTATTTT. This codes for CSVEEGSGTDTQYF.

This clonotype was seen a handful of times. The gene calls are TRBV30 and TRBJ2-1, with D possibly called TRBD1 or TRBD2 (5 bases each). Trimming left V 0 bases short and J 8 bases short, with 11 bases between. CDR3 length: 13 amino acids. Germline CDR1 and CDR2: GTSNPN and SVGIG (reference sequence). The CDR3 nucleotides read TGTGCCTGGAGTGTAGGGACGCCGGATGAGCAGTTCTTC. Translating it yields CAWSVGTPDEQFF.

J is TRBJ2-1 and V is TRBV6-5; D is possibly TRBD1 (5 bases). The germline CDR1 and CDR2 sequences are MNHEY and SVGAGI. This CDR3 contains 16 residues. V shed 6 bases and J shed 1 base, with 16 bases lying between them. CDR3 amino acids: CASSIFREGSYNEQFF. Written as DNA, the CDR3 is TGTGCCAGCAGCATATTCAGGGAAGGGTCCTACAATGAGCAGTTCTTC.

The rearrangement uses TRBV5-6 and TRBJ2-3; TRBD2 might be the D (6 bases). The V gene lost 4 bases and the J gene lost 3 bases, with 18 bases spanning the gap. Germline CDR1 and CDR2: SGHDT and YYEEEE. This CDR3 contains 16 residues. CDR3 bases: TGTGCCAGCAGCCTCATTAGCGGCGACGGAACAGATACGCAGTATTTT. This encodes CASSLISGDGTDTQYF.

Comments on this clonotype: Likely a read error: the CDR3 ends without its conserved phenylalanine or tryptophan. The rearrangement joins TRBV11-1 to TRBJ2-5, with TRBD1 as a possible D gene (5 bases). V was cut by 5 bases and J by 5 bases, with 15 bases left in between. This CDR3 spans 14 amino acids. CDR1 and CDR2 from the germline V gene are SGHAT and FQDESV (reference sequence). CDR3 nucleotides: TGTGCCAGCAGCATGACATGGGGCGGCGAGACCCAGTACCTC. Its translation: CASSMTWGGETQYL.

Concerning this clonotype itself: A much larger clone lies a single base off, so this may be a read error. The chain uses TRBV4-1 and TRBJ2-1, with D unresolved. Per germline, CDR1 MGHRA and CDR2 YSYEKL. This CDR3 comprises 16 residues. This CDR3 reads CASSQDRIPGYNEKFF. CDR3 nucleotides: TGCGCCAGCAGCCAAGATAGGATCCCTGGGTACAATGAGAAGTTCTTC.

This clonotype was observed a single time. J is TRBJ1-1 and V is TRBV6-5; a possible D gene is TRBD1 (5 bases). The CDR3 is made up of 15 amino acids. CDR1 MNHEY and CDR2 SVGAGI come from the germline V gene. V dropped 7 bases and J dropped 3 bases, with 18 bases sitting between them. The CDR3 nucleotides read TGTGCCAGCACAGAACAGGTATCGGGGTACACTGAAGCTTTCTTT. Translating gives CASTEQVSGYTEAFF.

The gene calls are TRBV12-3 or TRBV12-4 and TRBJ2-5; D is ambiguous. CDR3 length: 13 amino acids. Trimming cost V 5 bases and J 5 bases, with 12 bases left between them. The CDR3 region is CASSVDRLETQYF. As DNA, the CDR3 is TGTGCCAGCAGTGTTGACCGCCTTGAGACCCAGTACTTC.

Comment on this clonotype: A read error may produce the germline difference seen at one junction end. The chain joins TRBV7-8 to TRBJ2-7, with D unclear. This CDR3 spans 12 amino acids. CDR1 and CDR2 (germline): SGHVS, FQNEAQ. The CDR3 nucleotides read TGTGGCAGCAGCTTAGGTCGGTACGAGCAGTACTTC. Its protein product is CGSSLGRYEQYF. Based on the CDR3 plus reference TRBV7-8 and TRBJ2-7, the full variable domain is GAGVSQSPRYKVAKRGQDVALRCDPISGHVSLFWYQQALGQGPEFLTYFQNEAQLDKSGLPSDRFFAERPEGSVSTLKIQRTQQEDSAVYLCGSSLGRYEQYFGPGTRLTVT.

This clonotype was detected only a few times. This chain joins TRBV6-1 and TRBJ1-2; 7 bases align to TRBD1. V shed 5 bases, J shed 5 bases, and the junction held 5 bases outside the gene matches. The germline gives CDR1 MNHNS, CDR2 SASEGT. The CDR3 is made up of 13 amino acids. This CDR3 is CASSQGGGYGYTF. DNA of the CDR3: TGTGCCAGCAGTCAGGGGGGTGGATATGGCTACACCTTC.

The sample holds a few counts of this clonotype. The chain carries TRBV10-2 and TRBJ2-5; D is uncertain. This CDR3 is 14 amino acids long. Trimming shortened V by 3 bases and J by 5 bases, and 13 bases separated the two germline ends. Germline lookup yields CDR1 WSHSY and CDR2 SAAADI. CDR3 nucleotides: TGCGCCAGCAGTGAATACGGGTTCGGGGAGACCCAGTACTTC. Its translation: CASSEYGFGETQYF.

The chain uses TRBV4-2 and TRBJ1-1, with TRBD1 as a possible D gene (5 bases). Per the germline V gene, CDR1 is LGHNA and CDR2 is YNFKEQ. The CDR3 totals 14 residues. The germline V and J ends were trimmed by 1 base and 0 bases, with 6 bases remaining between them. The CDR3 DNA follows: TGTGCCAGCAGCCAAGGGGGGATGAACACTGAAGCTTTCTTT. It codes for CASSQGGMNTEAFF.

This chain links TRBV6-5 with TRBJ1-2; 10 bases align to TRBD1. The CDR3 is made up of 15 amino acids. The germline V gene encodes CDR1 MNHEY and CDR2 SVGAGI. V lost 3 bases to trimming and J lost 7 bases; unmatched junction nucleotides: 8. CDR3 DNA: TGTGCCAGCAGTTATTCGCGACAGGGGGCGGGTGGCTACACCTTC. This gives the protein CASSYSRQGAGGYTF.

In regard to this clonotype: The junction shows a germline mismatch at one end, possibly a read error. The chain combines TRBV6-1 with TRBJ1-4; D remains unclear. The CDR3 extends over 16 amino acids. CDR1 and CDR2 from the germline V gene are MNHNS and SASEGT. CDR3 sequence reads: CANSKEIRVFNEKLFF. The CDR3 DNA sequence: TGTGCCAACAGTAAAGAAATAAGGGTCTTTAATGAAAAACTGTTTTTT.

This clonotype came up many times. The CDR3 loop reads CASKTGQDYGYTF. In DNA, the CDR3 is TGTGCCAGCAAAACCGGACAGGACTATGGCTACACCTTC. V and J are TRBV12-3 or TRBV12-4 and TRBJ1-2; 7 bases line up with TRBD1. V trimming: 7 bases; J trimming: 3 bases; junction bases outside the gene matches: 5. The length of the CDR3 is 13 residues.

To note about this clonotype: Since a much larger clone is just one base distant, this may be a read error. The chain carries TRBV11-2 and TRBJ1-3, with D possibly being TRBD1 (6 bases). The CDR3 consists of 17 residues. V lost 5 bases and J 2 bases, leaving 19 bases between the germline ends. Germline values: CDR1 SGHAT, CDR2 FQNNGV. CDR3 sequence (DNA): TGTGCCAGCAGCATCCACCCCGGACAGAGAACTGGAAACACCATATATTTT. Translated, it gives CASSIHPGQRTGNTIYF.

This chain uses TRBV6-5 with TRBJ1-4; D unresolved. CDR1 and CDR2 (germline): MNHEY, SVGAGI. V lost 0 bases to trimming and J lost 13 bases, with 18 bases between them. This CDR3 is built from 15 residues. DNA of the CDR3: TGTGCCAGCAGTTACTCGATTTCGGAAGGGCAGCGACTGTTTTTT. Translated, it gives CASSYSISEGQRLFF.

This chain joins TRBV11-2 and TRBJ1-1; D is unclear. Trimming cost V 7 bases and J 10 bases, with 19 bases left between them. Germline CDR1 SGHAT, CDR2 FQNNGV. The CDR3 loop spans 13 amino acids. The CDR3 loop reads CASNSRSAAGAFF. CDR3 nucleotides: TGTGCCAGCAACTCCCGGAGCGCGGCTGGAGCTTTCTTT.

With regard to this clonotype: Here the CDR3 omits its conserved ending phenylalanine or tryptophan, so a read error is the likely source. This chain connects TRBV12-3 or TRBV12-4 to TRBJ1-5; 10 nucleotides match TRBD1. The CDR3 extends over 15 amino acids. J was trimmed by 6 bases and V by 6 bases; bases with no gene match: 8. The CDR3 region is CASRPGTGVTQPQHL. The CDR3 DNA reads as TGTGCCAGCAGACCAGGGACAGGGGTCACTCAGCCCCAGCATCTT.

This rearrangement joins TRBV7-9 to TRBJ1-5, with D perhaps matching TRBD1 (6 bases). Germline values: CDR1 SEHNR, CDR2 FQNEAQ (reference sequence). V was pared by 5 bases and J by 7 bases, with 12 bases between. This CDR3 is built from 13 residues. The CDR3 bases are TGTGCCAGCAGCAACACAGGGCCCCAGCCCCAGCATTTT. This codes for CASSNTGPQPQHF.

The chain carries TRBV6-1 and TRBJ2-7; 7 nucleotides agree with TRBD1. CDR3 length: 14 amino acids. The germline gives CDR1 MNHNS, CDR2 SASEGT. The ends lost 4 bases at V and 3 bases at J; junction bases unmatched: 6. The CDR3 region is CASSAGTAFYEQYF. CDR3 coding DNA: TGTGCCAGCAGTGCAGGGACAGCCTTCTACGAGCAGTACTTC.

This chain joins TRBV6-1 and TRBJ1-2, with a weak D call TRBD1 (5 bases). Germline loops: CDR1 MNHNS, CDR2 SASEGT. V dropped 4 bases and J dropped 4 bases, with 10 bases sitting between them. The length of the CDR3 is 13 residues. In DNA form, the CDR3 reads TGTGCCAGCAGTGCCTCCGGGACCTATGGCTACACCTTC. Encoded protein: CASSASGTYGYTF.

The rearrangement uses TRBV12-3 or TRBV12-4 and TRBJ2-7, with TRBD2 identical over 8 bases. V trimming: 4 bases; J trimming: 6 bases; junction bases outside the gene matches: 8. CDR3 length equals 14 residues. CDR3 sequence: CASSSERERFEQYF. The CDR3 DNA sequence: TGTGCCAGCAGTTCCGAGCGGGAGCGGTTCGAGCAGTACTTC.

The chain joins TRBV10-2 to TRBJ2-5, with D uncertain. Trimming took 3 bases from V and 5 from J, leaving 7 bases between them. Per germline, CDR1 WSHSY and CDR2 SAAADI. The CDR3 contains 12 residues. The CDR3 DNA follows: TGCGCCAGCAGTGATGCTGGGGAGACCCAGTACTTC. Translation: CASSDAGETQYF.

The chain is built from TRBV30 and TRBJ1-3, with 7 bases identical to TRBD1. V shed 1 base and J 4 bases; nucleotides not matched to a gene: 7. This CDR3 is 15 amino acids long. CDR1 and CDR2 (germline): GTSNPN, SVGIG (reference sequence). The CDR3 nucleotides read TGTGCCTGGAGTGATACGACAGGGCCAGGAAACACCATATATTTT. This sequence encodes CAWSDTTGPGNTIYF. Based on the CDR3 plus reference TRBV30 and TRBJ1-3, the full variable domain is SQTIHQWPATLVQPVGSPLSLECTVEGTSNPNLYWYRQAAGRGLQLLFYSVGIGQISSEVPQNLSASRPQDRQFILSSKKLLLSDSGFYLCAWSDTTGPGNTIYFGEGSWLTVV.

V gene TRBV29-1 combines with J gene TRBJ2-1; weak D call: TRBD2 (6 bases). The DNA end favors TRBJ2-7, so the J call may be wrong. Germline CDR1 is SQVTM and CDR2 is ANQGSEA. This CDR3 has 15 amino acids. The CDR3 nucleotides read TGCAGCGTTGAGACCGCGACTAGATCCTACAATGAGCAGTACTTC. The encoded protein is CSVETATRSYNEQYF.